The clone carrying this TCR beta chain was detected ten times or more. Antigen: not known. Exclusion followed for patients with uncontrolled infection, other autoimmune disease, pregnancy or lactation. Extraction of PBMCs used roughly 9.3 ml of fresh peripheral blood. These data belong to a study of T cells in Graves' hyperthyroidism and ophthalmopathy. Study findings and constraints: The majority of expanded thyroid clonotypes above 0.001 also appeared in blood.

Researchers amplified the TCR beta CDR3 regions from RNA transcripts. The TCR CDR3 first-round RT-PCR relied on the HTBI primer set. One entry per CDR3 protein, called by TCRdb with MiXCR from the multiplex PCR reads. The profile shows about 350,000 distinct CDR3 sequences, approximately 19% of them singletons. V was trimmed by 5 bases and J by 7 bases, leaving 18 bases between them. This CDR3 region has 16 residues. Germline V gene lookup returns CDR1 MNHNS and CDR2 SASEGT. Sequenced: blood. This sequence was found in a woman aged 18-35 years with Graves' hyperthyroidism. This chain joins TRBV6-1 and TRBJ1-6; tentative D call: TRBD1 (6 bases). DNA for the CDR3: TGTGCCAGCAGTCCTCAGGGGCTGGTTGGGAATTCACCCCTCCACTTT. Protein: CASSPQGLVGNSPLHF.